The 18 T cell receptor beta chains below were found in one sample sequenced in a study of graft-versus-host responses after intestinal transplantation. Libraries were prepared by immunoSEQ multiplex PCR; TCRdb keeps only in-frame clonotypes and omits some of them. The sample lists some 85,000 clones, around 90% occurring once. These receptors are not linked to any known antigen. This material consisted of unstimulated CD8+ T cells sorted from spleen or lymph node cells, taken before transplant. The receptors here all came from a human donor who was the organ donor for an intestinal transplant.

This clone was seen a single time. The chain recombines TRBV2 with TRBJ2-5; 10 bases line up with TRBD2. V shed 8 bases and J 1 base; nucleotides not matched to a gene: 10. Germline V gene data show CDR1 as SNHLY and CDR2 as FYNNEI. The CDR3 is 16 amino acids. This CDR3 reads CASSVRLAGVQETQYF. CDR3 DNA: TGTGCCAGCTCAGTGAGGCTAGCGGGGGTCCAAGAGACCCAGTACTTC.

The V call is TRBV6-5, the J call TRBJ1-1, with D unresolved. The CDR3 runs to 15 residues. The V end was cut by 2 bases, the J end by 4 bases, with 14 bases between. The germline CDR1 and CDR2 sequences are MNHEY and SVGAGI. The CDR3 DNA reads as TGTGCCAGCAGTTACGCCCGGGGATTGTTCACTGAAGCTTTCTTT. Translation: CASSYARGLFTEAFF.

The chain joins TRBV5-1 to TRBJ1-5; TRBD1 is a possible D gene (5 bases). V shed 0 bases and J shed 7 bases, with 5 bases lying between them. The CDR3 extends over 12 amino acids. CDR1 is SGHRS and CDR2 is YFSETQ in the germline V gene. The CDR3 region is CASSLEGQPQHF. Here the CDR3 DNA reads TGCGCCAGCAGCTTGGAGGGGCAGCCCCAGCATTTT.

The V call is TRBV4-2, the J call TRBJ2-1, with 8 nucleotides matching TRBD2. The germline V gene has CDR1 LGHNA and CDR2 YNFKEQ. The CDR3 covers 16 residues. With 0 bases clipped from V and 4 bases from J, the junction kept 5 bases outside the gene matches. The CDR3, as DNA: TGTGCCAGCAGCCAAGATCGTCGGGGGGGATACAATGAGCAGTTCTTC. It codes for CASSQDRRGGYNEQFF.

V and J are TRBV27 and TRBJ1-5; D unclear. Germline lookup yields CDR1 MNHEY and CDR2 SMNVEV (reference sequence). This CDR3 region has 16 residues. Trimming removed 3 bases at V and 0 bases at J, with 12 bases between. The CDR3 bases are TGTGCCAGCAGTTTGTACGGCAGGCCTAGCAATCAGCCCCAGCATTTT. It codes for CASSLYGRPSNQPQHF.

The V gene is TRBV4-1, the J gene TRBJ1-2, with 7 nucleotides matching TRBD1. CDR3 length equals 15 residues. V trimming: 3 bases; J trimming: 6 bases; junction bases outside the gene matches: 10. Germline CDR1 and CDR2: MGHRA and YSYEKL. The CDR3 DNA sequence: TGCGCCAGCAGCCACTTCAGGGGGATGTTGCATGGCTACACCTTC. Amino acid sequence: CASSHFRGMLHGYTF.

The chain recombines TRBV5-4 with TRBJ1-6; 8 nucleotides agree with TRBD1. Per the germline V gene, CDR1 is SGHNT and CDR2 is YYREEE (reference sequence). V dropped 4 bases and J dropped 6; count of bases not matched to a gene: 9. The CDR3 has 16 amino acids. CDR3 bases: TGTGCCAGCAGCAACCTATGGACAGGGACTAATTCACCCCTCCACTTT. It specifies CASSNLWTGTNSPLHF. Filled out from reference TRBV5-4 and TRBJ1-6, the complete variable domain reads ETGVTQSPTHLIKTRGQQVTLRCSSQSGHNTVSWYQQALGQGPQFIFQYYREEENGRGNFPPRFSGLQFPNYSSELNVNALELDDSALYLCASSNLWTGTNSPLHFGNGTRLTVT.

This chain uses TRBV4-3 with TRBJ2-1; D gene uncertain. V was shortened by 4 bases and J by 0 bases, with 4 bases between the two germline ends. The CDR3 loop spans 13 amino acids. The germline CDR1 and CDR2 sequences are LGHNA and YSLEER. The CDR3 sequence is CASSLSSYNEQFF. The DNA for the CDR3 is TGCGCCAGCAGCCTGAGCTCCTACAATGAGCAGTTCTTC.

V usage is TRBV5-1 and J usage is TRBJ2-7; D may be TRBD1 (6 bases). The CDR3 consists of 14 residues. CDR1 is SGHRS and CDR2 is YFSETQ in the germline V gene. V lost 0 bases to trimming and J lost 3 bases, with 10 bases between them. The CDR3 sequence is CASSLEPGVYEQYF. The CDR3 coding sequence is TGCGCCAGCAGCTTGGAACCAGGGGTCTACGAGCAGTACTTC.

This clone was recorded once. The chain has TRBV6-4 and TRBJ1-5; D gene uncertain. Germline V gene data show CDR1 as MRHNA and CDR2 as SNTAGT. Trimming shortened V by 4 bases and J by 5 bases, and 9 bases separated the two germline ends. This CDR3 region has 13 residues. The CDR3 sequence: CASSAFTDQPQHF. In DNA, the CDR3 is TGTGCCAGCAGTGCCTTTACTGATCAGCCCCAGCATTTT.

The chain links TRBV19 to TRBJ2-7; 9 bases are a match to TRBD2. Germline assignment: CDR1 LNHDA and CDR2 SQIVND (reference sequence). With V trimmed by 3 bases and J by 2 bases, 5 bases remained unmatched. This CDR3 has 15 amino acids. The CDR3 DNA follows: TGTGCCAGTAGTATGTCGGGCGGGGGGGCCTACGAGCAGTACTTC. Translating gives CASSMSGGGAYEQYF.

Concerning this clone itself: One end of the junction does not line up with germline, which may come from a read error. CDR3 residues: CASRLEQVSNQPQHF. CDR3 nucleotide sequence: TGCGCCAGCAGATTGGAGCAAGTTAGCAATCAGCCCCAGCATTTT. V and J are TRBV5-1 and TRBJ1-5; unclear D gene. CDR3 length equals 15 residues. CDR1 and CDR2 (germline): SGHRS, YFSETQ.

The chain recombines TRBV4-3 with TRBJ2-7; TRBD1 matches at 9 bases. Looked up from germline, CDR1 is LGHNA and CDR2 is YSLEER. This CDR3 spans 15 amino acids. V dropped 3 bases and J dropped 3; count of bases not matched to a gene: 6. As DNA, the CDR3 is TGCGCCAGCAGCCAGGGGACAGGGCTGCTCTACGAGCAGTACTTC. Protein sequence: CASSQGTGLLYEQYF.

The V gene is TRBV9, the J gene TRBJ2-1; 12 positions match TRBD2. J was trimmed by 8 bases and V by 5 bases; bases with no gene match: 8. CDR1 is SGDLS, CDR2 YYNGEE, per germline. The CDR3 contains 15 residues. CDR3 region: CASSPGLAGYDEQFF. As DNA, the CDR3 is TGTGCCAGCAGTCCCGGACTAGCGGGGTACGATGAGCAGTTCTTC.

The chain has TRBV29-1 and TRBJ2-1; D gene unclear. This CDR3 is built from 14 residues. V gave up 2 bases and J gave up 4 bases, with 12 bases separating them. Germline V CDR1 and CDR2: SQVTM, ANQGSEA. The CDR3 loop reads CSVERVIGYNEQFF. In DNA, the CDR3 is TGCAGCGTTGAACGGGTAATCGGGTACAATGAGCAGTTCTTC.

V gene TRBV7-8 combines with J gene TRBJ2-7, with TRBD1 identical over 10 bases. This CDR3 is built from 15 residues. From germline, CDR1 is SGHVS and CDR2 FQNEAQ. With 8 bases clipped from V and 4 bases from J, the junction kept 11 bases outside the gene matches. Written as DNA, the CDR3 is TGTGCCAGCCCCTACCAGGGACAGGGGAGGTACGAGCAGTACTTC. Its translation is CASPYQGQGRYEQYF.

The CDR3 DNA follows: TGTGCCAGCAGTACCAGAGAGGGGACTAGCAGCACCGGGGAGCTGTTTTTT. This sequence encodes CASSTREGTSSTGELFF. This chain connects TRBV28 to TRBJ2-2; 9 bases match TRBD2. Germline CDR1 is MDHEN and CDR2 is SYDVKM. The CDR3 has 17 amino acids. V shed 5 bases, J shed 4 bases, and the junction held 11 bases outside the gene matches.

The CDR3 DNA reads TGTGCCAGCAGTGTGACAGGGCGAGAAAATCAGCCCCAGCATTTT. Its protein is CASSVTGRENQPQHF. V is TRBV27 and J is TRBJ1-5, with TRBD1 matching 7 bases. Germline V gene sequence: CDR1 MNHEY, CDR2 SMNVEV (reference sequence). The CDR3 contains 15 residues. V was pared by 5 bases and J by 4 bases, with 8 bases of the junction left unmatched.